A single T cell receptor (beta chain) is shown here with its context. Its antigen is unknown. There are no base qualities to consult, and no much larger clone falls within one base. The immunoSEQ Assay was used to sequence TCRbeta CDR3 regions. After extraction, genomic DNA underwent amplification by bias-controlled multiplex PCR, followed by high-throughput sequencing. The original pipeline was this. To quantify the absolute abundance of each unique TCRbeta CDR3 region, sequences were collapsed and filtered. T cell fraction was estimated by normalization of TCRbeta template counts to usable DNA, with usable DNA being measured through amplification of reference genes present in all nucleated cells. Repertoire TCRs were annotated as SARS-CoV-2-specific when V gene, CDR3 amino acid sequence and J gene were exactly matched to a known reactive TCR set. The reference SARS-CoV-2 TCR set came from MIRA and was filtered for enrichment in COVID-19-positive ImmuneCODE repertoires, removing public or cross-reactive TCRs. Using the MIRA antigens, annotated TCRs were further analysed by specific ORF or by position within an ORF. Depth was the summed frequency of annotated unique rearrangements, while breadth was defined as annotated unique rearrangements over total unique productive rearrangements. Two-sided Wilcoxon rank-sum tests were used to compare TCR breadth between groups. Entries here come from immuneACCESS through TCRdb and include only in-frame sequences with V and J called. Some clones fail to appear in such tables; in the studies checked, an unresolved V gene covers under half of the shortfall, and the cause of the remainder is unknown. The V and J calls and clone size are taken from that table; D and trimming were inferred from the DNA. This sample lists about half a million clones; 89% were detected once. The ten most abundant clones make up 1.7% of the sample.

Reading from cysteine to phenylalanine, the CDR3 counts 15 amino acids. Only the CDR3 DNA is retained, 45 bases long and in frame from the first base. Per the germline V gene, SGHVS is the CDR1 and FNYEAQ is the CDR2. V loses 6 bases, J loses 3 bases, and the germline ends lie 17 bases apart. This sample was included in a study of Ad26.COV2.S vaccination and SARS-CoV-2 variants (dated by TCRdb to about 2021). As for the study more broadly: Donors in the vaccine arm were drawn from COV1001, a multicentre, randomized, double-blind, placebo-controlled phase I-IIa trial testing Ad26.COV2.S in healthy adults. Trial participants were randomized into five groups of five, in which low-dose or high-dose Ad26.COV2.S was given once or twice, or placebo was given on both occasions. TCRbeta repertoire sequencing was used to assess the specificity and breadth of SARS-CoV-2-reactive T cell receptors after Ad26.COV2.S vaccination. Ad26.COV2.S was administered intramuscularly at a dose of 5x10^10 or 1x10^11 viral particles, either as one shot or as two shots given 56 days apart. A total of about 30 samples were included in the TCR-sequenced set, comprising 19 Ad26.COV2.S vaccine recipients, 5 placebo recipients and 8 SARS-CoV-2 convalescent individuals. Throughout the experiments and outcome assessment, investigators stayed blinded to trial group allocation. What the study reported, not specific to this receptor: After vaccination, substantial breadth of spike-specific CD8+ and CD4+ T cell responses was reported. The authors noted that total T cell responses may have been underestimated by the TCR breadth and depth analyses. Higher spike-specific TCR breadth was observed in Ad26.COV2.S recipients than in placebo recipients (P = 0.0014). The study lacked the statistical power to compare responses across vaccine doses or regimens. Comparable non-spike TCR breadth was observed between vaccine and placebo recipients, consistent with only spike being contained in the vaccine.

The treatment or condition label corresponds to: around 19 received Ad26.COV2.S at low or high dose, single or two shots; about 5 received placebo; per-sample allocation not given. For vaccine and placebo recipients, repertoires were sequenced using samples collected on day 63 after the first injection. Between 29 July and 7 August 2020, Cohort 1b enrolled about two dozen adults aged 18-55 years at one site in Boston, USA. Ad26.COV2.S was a replication-incompetent adenovirus type 26 vector expressing a prefusion-stabilized SARS-CoV-2 spike protein from the original Wuhan strain. The chain uses TRBV7-6 and TRBJ1-2, with the D gene uncertain. This TCR came from a person aged 18 to 65 who received the Ad26.COV2.S COVID-19 vaccine or a placebo. The sequences come from peripheral blood, collected in a trial of Ad26.COV2.S vaccine versus placebo. Read as DNA, the sequence is TGTGCCAGCAGGTTACCACCCGGGCCCTACTATGGCTACACCTTC. This gives the protein CASRLPPGPYYGYTF. The CDR3, completed at both ends by the reference TRBV7-6 and TRBJ1-2 genes, gives the full variable domain GAGVSQSPRYKVTKRGQDVALRCDPISGHVSLYWYRQALGQGPEFLTYFNYEAQQDKSGLPNDRFSAERPEGSISTLTIQRTEQRDSAMYRCASRLPPGPYYGYTFGSGTRLTVV.